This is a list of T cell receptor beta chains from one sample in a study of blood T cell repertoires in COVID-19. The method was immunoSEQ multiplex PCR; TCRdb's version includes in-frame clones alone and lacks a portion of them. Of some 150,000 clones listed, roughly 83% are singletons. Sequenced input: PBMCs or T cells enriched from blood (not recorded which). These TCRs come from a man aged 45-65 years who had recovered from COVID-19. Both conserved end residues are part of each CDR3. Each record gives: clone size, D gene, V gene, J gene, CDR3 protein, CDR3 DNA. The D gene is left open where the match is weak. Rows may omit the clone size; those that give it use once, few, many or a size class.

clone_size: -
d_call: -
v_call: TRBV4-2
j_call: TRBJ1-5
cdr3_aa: CASSQSGTGVQPQHF
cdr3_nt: TGTGCCAGCAGCCAATCAGGCACGGGGGTTCAGCCCCAGCATTTT

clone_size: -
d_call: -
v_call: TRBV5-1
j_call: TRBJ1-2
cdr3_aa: CASSSAGPLGNGYTF
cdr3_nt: TGCGCCAGCAGCTCGGCGGGGCCATTGGGTAACGGCTACACCTTC

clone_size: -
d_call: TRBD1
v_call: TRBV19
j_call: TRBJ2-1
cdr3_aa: CASSIWRQGSYNEQFF
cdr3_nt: TGTGCCAGTAGTATATGGAGACAGGGCTCCTACAATGAGCAGTTCTTC

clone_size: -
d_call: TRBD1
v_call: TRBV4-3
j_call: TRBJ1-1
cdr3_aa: CASSQAWTGDTEAFF
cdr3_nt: TGCGCCAGCAGCCAAGCCTGGACAGGGGACACTGAAGCTTTCTTT

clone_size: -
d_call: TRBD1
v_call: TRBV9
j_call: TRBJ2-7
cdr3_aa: CASSVGAGGAEQYF
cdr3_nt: TGTGCCAGCAGCGTAGGGGCAGGGGGCGCCGAGCAGTACTTC

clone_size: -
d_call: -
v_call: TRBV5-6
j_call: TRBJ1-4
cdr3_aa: CASSLATDTNEKLFF
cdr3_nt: TGTGCCAGCAGCTTGGCTACTGATACTAATGAAAAACTGTTTTTT

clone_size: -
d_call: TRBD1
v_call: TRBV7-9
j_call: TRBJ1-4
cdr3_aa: CASSPTPGTDDEKLFF
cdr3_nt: TGTGCCAGCAGCCCAACTCCCGGGACAGATGATGAAAAACTGTTTTTT

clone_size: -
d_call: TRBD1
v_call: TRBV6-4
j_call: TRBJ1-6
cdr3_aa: CASRGTGDGGSPLHF
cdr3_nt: TGTGCCAGCAGGGGGACAGGGGACGGCGGTTCACCCCTCCACTTT

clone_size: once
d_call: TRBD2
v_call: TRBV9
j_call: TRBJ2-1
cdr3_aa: CASSVDPTSGGWDEQFF
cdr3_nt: TGTGCCAGCAGCGTAGACCCGACGAGCGGGGGTTGGGATGAGCAGTTCTTC

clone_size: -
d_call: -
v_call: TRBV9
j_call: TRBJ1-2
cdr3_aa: CASSVDGGSRYGYTF
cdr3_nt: TGTGCCAGCAGCGTAGATGGGGGGTCGAGATATGGCTACACCTTC

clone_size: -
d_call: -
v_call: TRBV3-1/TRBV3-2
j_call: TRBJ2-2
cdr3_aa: CASSQDVPRGANTGELFF
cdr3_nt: TGTGCCAGCAGCCAAGACGTCCCCCGAGGTGCAAACACCGGGGAGCTGTTTTTT

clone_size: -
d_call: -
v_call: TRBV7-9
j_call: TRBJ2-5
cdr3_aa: CASSITGHQETQYF
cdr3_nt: TGTGCCAGCAGCATAACAGGGCACCAAGAGACCCAGTACTTC

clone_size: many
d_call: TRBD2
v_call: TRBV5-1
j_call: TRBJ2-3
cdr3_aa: CASSPREGHTDTQYF
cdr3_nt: TGCGCCAGCAGCCCCAGGGAGGGCCACACAGATACGCAGTATTTT

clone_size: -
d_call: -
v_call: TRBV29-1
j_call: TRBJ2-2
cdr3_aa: CSVLGGLSTGELFF
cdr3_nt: TGCAGCGTTTTGGGGGGGCTTAGCACCGGGGAGCTGTTTTTT

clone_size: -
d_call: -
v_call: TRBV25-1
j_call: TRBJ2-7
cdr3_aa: CASSDRGSYEQYF
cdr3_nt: TGTGCCAGCAGTGATCGGGGCTCCTACGAGCAGTACTTC

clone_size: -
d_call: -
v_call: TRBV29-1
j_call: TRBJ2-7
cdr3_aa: CSVKLGQGIPLSYEQYF
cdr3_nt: TGCAGCGTCAAACTGGGGCAGGGTATCCCACTCTCCTACGAGCAGTACTTC

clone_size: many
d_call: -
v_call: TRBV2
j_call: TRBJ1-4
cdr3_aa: CASSRDTVTTNEKLFF
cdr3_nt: TGTGCCAGCAGTCGTGACACAGTAACAACTAATGAAAAACTGTTTTTT

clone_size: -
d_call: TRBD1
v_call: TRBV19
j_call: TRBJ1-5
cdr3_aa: CASSIGGTGFGQPQHF
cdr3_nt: TGTGCCAGTAGTATAGGGGGGACAGGGTTTGGGCAGCCCCAGCATTTT

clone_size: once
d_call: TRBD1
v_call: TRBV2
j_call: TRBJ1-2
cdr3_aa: CASRELTGANYGYTF
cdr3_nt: TGTGCCAGCCGCGAACTGACAGGGGCAAACTATGGCTACACCTTC

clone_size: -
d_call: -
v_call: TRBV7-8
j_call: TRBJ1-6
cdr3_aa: CASSEDTYNSPLHF
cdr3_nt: TGTGCCAGCAGCGAAGACACCTATAATTCACCCCTCCACTTT

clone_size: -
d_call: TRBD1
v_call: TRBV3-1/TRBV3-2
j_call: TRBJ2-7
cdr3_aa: CASSRGQGDSYEQYF
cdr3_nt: TGTGCCAGCAGCCGAGGACAGGGGGATTCCTACGAGCAGTACTTC

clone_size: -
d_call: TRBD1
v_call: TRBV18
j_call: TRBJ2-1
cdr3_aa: CASSQTGGSYNEQFF
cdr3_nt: TGTGCCAGCTCACAAACAGGGGGCTCCTACAATGAGCAGTTCTTC

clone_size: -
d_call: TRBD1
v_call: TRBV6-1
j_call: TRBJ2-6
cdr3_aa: CASSDRQGAAGANVLTF
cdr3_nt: TGTGCCAGCAGTGACCGACAGGGAGCGGCCGGGGCCAACGTCCTGACTTTC

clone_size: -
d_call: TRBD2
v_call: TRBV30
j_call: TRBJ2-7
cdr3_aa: CAWKPQAGTSGEPMQEQYF
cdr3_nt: TGTGCCTGGAAACCACAAGCCGGGACTAGCGGGGAACCTATGCAGGAGCAGTACTTC

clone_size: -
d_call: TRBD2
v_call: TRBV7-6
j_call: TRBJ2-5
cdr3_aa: CASSLALAGGLLETQYF
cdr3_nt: TGTGCCAGCAGCTTAGCTCTAGCGGGGGGTTTACTGGAGACCCAGTACTTC

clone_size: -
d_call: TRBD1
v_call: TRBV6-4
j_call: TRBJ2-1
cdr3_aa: CASSRTGTDYNEQFF
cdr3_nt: TGTGCCAGCAGCCGGACCGGGACAGACTACAATGAGCAGTTCTTC

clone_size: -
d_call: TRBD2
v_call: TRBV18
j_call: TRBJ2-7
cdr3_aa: CASSPPRASGGHEQYF
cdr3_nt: TGTGCCAGCTCACCACCTAGGGCTAGCGGGGGCCACGAGCAGTACTTC

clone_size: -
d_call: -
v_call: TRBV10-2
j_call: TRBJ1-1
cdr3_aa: CASSETRGPEAFF
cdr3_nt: TGCGCCAGCAGTGAAACCAGAGGCCCTGAAGCTTTCTTT

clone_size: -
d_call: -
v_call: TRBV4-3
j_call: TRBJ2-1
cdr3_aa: CASSQGTGLNYNEQFF
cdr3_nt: TGCGCCAGCAGCCAAGGAACAGGGCTGAACTACAATGAGCAGTTCTTC

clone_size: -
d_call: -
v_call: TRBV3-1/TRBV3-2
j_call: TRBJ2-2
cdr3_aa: CASSQCPSQGSGPNTGELFF
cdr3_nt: TGTGCCAGCAGCCAATGCCCCTCCCAGGGGAGTGGACCGAACACCGGGGAGCTGTTTTTT

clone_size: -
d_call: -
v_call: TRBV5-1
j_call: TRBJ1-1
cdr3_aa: CASSSGGFTEAFF
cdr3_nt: TGCGCCAGCAGCTCGGGGGGGTTCACTGAAGCTTTCTTT

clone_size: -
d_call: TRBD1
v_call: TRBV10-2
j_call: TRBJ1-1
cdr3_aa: CASKTTGSEAFF
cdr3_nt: TGCGCCAGTAAAACGACAGGGTCTGAAGCTTTCTTT

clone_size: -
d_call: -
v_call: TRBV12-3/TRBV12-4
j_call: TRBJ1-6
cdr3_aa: CASSPGGSSPLHF
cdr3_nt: TGTGCCAGCAGCCCCGGGGGAAGTTCACCCCTCCACTTT

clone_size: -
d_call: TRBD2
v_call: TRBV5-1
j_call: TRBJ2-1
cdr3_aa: CASSINSGGAPYEQFF
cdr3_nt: TGCGCCAGCAGCATCAATAGCGGGGGGGCTCCCTATGAGCAGTTCTTC

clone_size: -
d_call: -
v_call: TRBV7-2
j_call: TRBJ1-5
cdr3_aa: CASSLQRSNQPQHF
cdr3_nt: TGTGCCAGCAGCCTCCAGCGGAGCAATCAGCCCCAGCATTTT

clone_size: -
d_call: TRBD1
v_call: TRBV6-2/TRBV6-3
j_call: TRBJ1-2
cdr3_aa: CASSPQTGDYGYTF
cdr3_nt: TGTGCCAGCAGTCCCCAAACAGGGGACTATGGCTACACCTTC

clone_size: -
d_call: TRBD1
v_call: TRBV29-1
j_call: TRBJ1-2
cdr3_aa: CSVEDRGRGYTF
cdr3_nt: TGCAGCGTTGAGGACAGGGGAAGAGGCTACACCTTC

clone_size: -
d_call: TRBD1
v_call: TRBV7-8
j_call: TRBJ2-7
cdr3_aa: CASSSGTGGLTPAYEQYF
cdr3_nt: TGTGCCAGCAGCTCCGGGACAGGGGGCCTAACTCCAGCCTACGAGCAGTACTTC

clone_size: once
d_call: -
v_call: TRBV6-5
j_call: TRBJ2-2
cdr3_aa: CASSLDSHNTGELFF
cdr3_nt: TGTGCCAGCAGTTTAGACAGTCACAACACCGGGGAGCTGTTTTTT

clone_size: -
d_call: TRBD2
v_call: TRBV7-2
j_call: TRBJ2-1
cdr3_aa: CASSSQTGGGNEQFF
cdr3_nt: TGTGCCAGCAGCTCCCAAACGGGAGGGGGGAATGAGCAGTTCTTC

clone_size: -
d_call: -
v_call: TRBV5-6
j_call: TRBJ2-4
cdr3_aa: CASSPRTGKVAKNIQYF
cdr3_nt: TGTGCCAGCAGCCCACGAACAGGGAAAGTAGCCAAAAACATTCAGTACTTC

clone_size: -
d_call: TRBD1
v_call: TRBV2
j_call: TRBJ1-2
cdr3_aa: CASGLKKRGPNYGYTF
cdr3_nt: TGTGCCAGCGGGCTGAAGAAGAGGGGGCCCAACTATGGCTACACCTTC

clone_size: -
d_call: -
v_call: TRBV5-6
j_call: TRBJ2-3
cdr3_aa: CASSLERFSTDTQYF
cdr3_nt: TGTGCCAGCAGCTTGGAGCGGTTTAGCACAGATACGCAGTATTTT

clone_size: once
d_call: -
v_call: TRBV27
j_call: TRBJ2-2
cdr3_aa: CASSRDSLEELFF
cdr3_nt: TGTGCCAGCAGTAGAGACAGTCTGGAGGAGCTGTTTTTT

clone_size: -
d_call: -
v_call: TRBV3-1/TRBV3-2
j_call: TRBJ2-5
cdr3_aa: CASSQSSQSETQYF
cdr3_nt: TGTGCCAGCAGCCAATCCTCACAGTCAGAGACCCAGTACTTC

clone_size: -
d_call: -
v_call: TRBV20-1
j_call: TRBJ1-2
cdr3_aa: CSASPAAGSYGYTF
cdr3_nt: TGCAGTGCTAGTCCCGCCGCGGGGTCCTATGGCTACACCTTC

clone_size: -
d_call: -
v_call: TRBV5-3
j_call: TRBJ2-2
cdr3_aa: CARSYGQPAGELFF
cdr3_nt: TGTGCCAGAAGCTACGGACAGCCCGCCGGGGAGCTGTTTTTT

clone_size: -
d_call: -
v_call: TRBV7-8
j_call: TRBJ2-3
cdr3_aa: CASSPTPPTVPTDTQYF
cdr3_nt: TGTGCCAGCAGCCCGACACCCCCCACAGTGCCCACAGATACGCAGTATTTT

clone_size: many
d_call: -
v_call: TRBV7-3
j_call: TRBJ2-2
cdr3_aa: CASSLAPGRGTGELFF
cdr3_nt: TGTGCCAGCAGCTTAGCCCCGGGTCGAGGTACCGGGGAGCTGTTTTTT

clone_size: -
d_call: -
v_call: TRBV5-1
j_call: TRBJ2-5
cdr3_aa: CASSLAETQYF
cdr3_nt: TGCGCCAGCAGCTTGGCTGAGACCCAGTACTTC

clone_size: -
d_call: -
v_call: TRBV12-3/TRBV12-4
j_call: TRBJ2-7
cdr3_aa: CASSPRQAYEQYF
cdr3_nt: TGTGCCAGCAGTCCCAGACAGGCCTACGAGCAGTACTTC

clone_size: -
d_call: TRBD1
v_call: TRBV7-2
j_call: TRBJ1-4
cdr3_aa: CASRDDRGGTNEKLFF
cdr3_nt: TGTGCCAGCAGAGATGACAGGGGAGGAACTAATGAAAAACTGTTTTTT

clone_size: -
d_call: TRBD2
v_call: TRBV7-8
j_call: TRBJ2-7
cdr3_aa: CASSLRLAGEGKEQYF
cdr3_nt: TGTGCCAGCAGCTTACGGTTAGCGGGGGAGGGGAAAGAGCAGTACTTC

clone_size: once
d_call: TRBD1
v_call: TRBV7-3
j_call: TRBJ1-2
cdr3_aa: CASSLTGDLGYTF
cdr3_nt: TGTGCCAGCAGCTTGACAGGGGACCTTGGCTACACCTTC

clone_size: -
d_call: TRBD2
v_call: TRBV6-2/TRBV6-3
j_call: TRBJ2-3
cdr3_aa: CASSYWTSGGPDTQYF
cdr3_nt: TGTGCCAGCAGTTACTGGACTAGCGGGGGGCCGGATACGCAGTATTTT

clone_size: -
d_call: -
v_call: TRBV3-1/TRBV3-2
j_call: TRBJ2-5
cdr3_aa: CASSQERGIQETQYF
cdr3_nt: TGTGCCAGCAGCCAAGAAAGGGGGATCCAAGAGACCCAGTACTTC